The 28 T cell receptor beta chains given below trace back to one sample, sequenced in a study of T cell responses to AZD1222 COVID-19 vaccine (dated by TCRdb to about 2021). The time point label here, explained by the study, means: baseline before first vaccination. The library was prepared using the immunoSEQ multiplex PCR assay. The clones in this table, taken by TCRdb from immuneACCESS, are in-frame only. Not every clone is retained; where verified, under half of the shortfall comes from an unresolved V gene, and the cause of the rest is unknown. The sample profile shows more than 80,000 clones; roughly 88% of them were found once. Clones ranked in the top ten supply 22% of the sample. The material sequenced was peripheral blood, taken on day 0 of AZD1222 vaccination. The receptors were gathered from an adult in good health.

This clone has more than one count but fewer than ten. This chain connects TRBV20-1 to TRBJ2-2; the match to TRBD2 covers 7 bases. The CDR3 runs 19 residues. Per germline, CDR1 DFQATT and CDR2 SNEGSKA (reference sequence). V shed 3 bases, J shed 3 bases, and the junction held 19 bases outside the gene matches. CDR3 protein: CSASGFRGGGGSDTGELFF. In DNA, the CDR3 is TGCAGTGCTAGTGGGTTCCGGGGTGGCGGGGGAAGCGACACCGGGGAGCTGTTTTTT.

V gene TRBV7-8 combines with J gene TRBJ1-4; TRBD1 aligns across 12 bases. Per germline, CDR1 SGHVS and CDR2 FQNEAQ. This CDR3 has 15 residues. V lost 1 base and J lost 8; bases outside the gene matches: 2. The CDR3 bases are TGTGCCAGCAGCTTAGTTGGGACAGGGGGCGAAAAACTGTTTTTT. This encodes CASSLVGTGGEKLFF.

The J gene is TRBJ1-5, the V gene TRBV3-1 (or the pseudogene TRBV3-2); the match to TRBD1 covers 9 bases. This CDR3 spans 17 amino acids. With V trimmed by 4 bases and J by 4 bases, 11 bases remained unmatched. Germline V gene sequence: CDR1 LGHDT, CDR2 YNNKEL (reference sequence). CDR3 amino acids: CASSPFPGQGGNQPQHF. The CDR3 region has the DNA TGTGCCAGCAGCCCGTTTCCGGGACAGGGTGGAAATCAGCCCCAGCATTTT.

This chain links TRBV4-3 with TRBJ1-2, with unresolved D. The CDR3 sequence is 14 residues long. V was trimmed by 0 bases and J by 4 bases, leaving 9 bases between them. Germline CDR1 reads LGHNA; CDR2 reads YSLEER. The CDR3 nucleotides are TGCGCCAGCAGCCAAGATGCAGGCCCCTATGGCTACACCTTC. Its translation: CASSQDAGPYGYTF.

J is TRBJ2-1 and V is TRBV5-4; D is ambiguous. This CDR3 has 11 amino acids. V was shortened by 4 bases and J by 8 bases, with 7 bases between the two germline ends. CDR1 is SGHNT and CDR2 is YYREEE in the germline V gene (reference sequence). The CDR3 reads CASSIEYEQFF. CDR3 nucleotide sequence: TGTGCCAGCAGCATCGAATATGAGCAGTTCTTC.

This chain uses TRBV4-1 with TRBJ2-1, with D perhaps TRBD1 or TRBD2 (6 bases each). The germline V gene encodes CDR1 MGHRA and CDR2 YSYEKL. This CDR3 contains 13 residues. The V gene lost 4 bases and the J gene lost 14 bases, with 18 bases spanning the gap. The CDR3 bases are TGCGCCAGCAGCCCCTCGAGGAGGGGGTGGAAGTTCTTC. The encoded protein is CASSPSRRGWKFF.

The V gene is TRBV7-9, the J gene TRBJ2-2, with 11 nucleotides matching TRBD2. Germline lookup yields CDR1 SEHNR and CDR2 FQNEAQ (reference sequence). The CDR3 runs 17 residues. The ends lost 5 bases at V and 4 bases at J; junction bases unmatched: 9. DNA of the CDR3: TGTGCCAGCAGCCGATCGGGGACTAGCGGAGCCACCGGGGAGCTGTTTTTT. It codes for CASSRSGTSGATGELFF.

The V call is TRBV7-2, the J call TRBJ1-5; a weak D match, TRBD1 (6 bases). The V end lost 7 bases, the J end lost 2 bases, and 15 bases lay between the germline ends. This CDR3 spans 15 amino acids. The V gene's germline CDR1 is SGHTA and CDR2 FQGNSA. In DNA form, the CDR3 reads TGTGCCAGCAACCAGGGGTTTCTCGGCAATCAGCCCCAGCATTTT. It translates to CASNQGFLGNQPQHF.

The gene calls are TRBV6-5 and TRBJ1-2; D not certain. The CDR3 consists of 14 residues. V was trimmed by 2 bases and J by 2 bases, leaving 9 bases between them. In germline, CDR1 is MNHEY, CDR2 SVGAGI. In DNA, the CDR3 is TGTGCCAGCAGTTACGGTTGGGCGAACTATGGCTACACCTTC. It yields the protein CASSYGWANYGYTF.

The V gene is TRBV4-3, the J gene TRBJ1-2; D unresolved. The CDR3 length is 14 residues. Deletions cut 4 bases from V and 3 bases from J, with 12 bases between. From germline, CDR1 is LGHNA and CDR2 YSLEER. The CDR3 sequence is CASSPASTDYGYTF. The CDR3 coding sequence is TGCGCCAGCAGCCCGGCCAGTACGGACTATGGCTACACCTTC.

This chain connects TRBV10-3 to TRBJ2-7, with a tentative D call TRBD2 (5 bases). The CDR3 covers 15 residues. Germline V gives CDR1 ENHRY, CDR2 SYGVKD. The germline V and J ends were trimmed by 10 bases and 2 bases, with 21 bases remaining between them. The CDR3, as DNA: TGTGCCACCACTAGGAGTCAGAGTTATACCTACGAGCAGTACTTC. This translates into CATTRSQSYTYEQYF.

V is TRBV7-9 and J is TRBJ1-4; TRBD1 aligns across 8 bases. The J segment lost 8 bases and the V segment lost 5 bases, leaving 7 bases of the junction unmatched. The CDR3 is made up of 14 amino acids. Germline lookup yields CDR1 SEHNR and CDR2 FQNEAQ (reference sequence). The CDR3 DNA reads TGTGCCAGCAGCGTAGGACAGGGTGGCGAAAAACTGTTTTTT. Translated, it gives CASSVGQGGEKLFF.

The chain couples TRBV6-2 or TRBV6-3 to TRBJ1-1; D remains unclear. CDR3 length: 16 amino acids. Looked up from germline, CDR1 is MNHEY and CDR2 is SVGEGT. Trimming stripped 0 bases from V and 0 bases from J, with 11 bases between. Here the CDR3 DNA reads TGTGCCAGCAGTTACTCGCTGCAGGATATGAACACTGAAGCTTTCTTT. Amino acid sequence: CASSYSLQDMNTEAFF.

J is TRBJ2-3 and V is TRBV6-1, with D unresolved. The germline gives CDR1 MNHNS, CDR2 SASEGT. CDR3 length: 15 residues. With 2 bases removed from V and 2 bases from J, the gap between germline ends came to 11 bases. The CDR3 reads CASSELYGTTDTQYF. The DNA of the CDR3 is TGTGCCAGCAGTGAACTTTACGGCACCACAGATACGCAGTATTTT.

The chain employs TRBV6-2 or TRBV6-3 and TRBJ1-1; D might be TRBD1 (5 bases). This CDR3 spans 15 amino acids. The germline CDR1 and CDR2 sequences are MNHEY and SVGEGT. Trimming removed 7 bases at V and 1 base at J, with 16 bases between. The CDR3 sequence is CASIPHDRPNTEAFF. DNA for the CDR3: TGTGCCAGCATCCCGCATGACAGACCGAACACTGAAGCTTTCTTT.

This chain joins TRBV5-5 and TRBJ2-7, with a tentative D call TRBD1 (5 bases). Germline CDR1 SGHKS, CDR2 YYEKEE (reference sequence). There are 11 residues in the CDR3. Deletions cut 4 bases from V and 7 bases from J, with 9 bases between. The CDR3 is CASSIDREQYF. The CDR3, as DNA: TGTGCCAGCAGCATTGACAGAGAGCAGTACTTC. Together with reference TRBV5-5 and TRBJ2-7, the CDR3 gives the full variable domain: DAGVTQSPTHLIKTRGQQVTLRCSPISGHKSVSWYQQVLGQGPQFIFQYYEKEERGRGNFPDRFSARQFPNYSSELNVNALLLGDSALYLCASSIDREQYFGPGTRLTVT.

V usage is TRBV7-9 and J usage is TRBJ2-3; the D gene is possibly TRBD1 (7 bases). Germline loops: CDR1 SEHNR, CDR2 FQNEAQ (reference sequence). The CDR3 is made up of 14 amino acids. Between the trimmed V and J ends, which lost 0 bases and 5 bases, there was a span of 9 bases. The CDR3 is CASSLAQGGDTQYF. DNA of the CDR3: TGTGCCAGCAGCTTAGCTCAGGGGGGAGATACGCAGTATTTT.

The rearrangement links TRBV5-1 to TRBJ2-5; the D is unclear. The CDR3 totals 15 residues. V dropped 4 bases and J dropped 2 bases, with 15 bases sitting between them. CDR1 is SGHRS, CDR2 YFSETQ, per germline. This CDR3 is CASSPVGHLQETQYF. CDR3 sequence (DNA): TGCGCCAGCAGCCCGGTTGGTCATCTTCAAGAGACCCAGTACTTC.

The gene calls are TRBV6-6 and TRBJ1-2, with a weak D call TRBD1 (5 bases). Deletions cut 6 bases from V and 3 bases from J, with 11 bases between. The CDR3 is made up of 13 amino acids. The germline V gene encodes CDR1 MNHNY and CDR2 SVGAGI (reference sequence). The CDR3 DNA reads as TGTGCCAGCAGACGACAGTCGGACTATGGCTACACCTTC. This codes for CASRRQSDYGYTF.

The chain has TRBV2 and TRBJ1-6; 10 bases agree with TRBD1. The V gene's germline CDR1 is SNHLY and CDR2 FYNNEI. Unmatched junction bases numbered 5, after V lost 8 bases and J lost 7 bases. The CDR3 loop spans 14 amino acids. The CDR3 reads CASGTGQGNSPLHF. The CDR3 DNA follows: TGTGCCAGCGGGACGGGACAGGGGAATTCACCCCTCCACTTT.

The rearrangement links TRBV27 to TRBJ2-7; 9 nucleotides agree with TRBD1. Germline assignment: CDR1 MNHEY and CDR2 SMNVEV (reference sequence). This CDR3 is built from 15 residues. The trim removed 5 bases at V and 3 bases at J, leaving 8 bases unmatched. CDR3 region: CASSNRDRALYEQYF. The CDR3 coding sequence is TGTGCCAGCAGTAACCGGGACAGGGCCCTCTACGAGCAGTACTTC.

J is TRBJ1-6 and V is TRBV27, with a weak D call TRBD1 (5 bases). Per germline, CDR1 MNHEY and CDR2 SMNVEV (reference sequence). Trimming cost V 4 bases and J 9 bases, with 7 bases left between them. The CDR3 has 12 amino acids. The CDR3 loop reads CASSSGPSPLHF. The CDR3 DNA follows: TGTGCCAGCAGTTCGGGACCTTCACCCCTCCACTTT.

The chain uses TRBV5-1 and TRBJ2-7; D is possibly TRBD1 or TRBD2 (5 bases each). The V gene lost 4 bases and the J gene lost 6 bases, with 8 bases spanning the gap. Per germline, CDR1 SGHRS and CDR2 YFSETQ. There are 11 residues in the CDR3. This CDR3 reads CASSPRGEQYF. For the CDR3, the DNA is TGCGCCAGCAGCCCGAGGGGCGAGCAGTACTTC.

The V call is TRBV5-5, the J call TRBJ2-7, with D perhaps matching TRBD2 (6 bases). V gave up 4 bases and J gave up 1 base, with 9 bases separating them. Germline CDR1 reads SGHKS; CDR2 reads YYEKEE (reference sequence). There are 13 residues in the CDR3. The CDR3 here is CASSLRDSYEQYF. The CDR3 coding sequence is TGTGCCAGCAGCCTGCGGGATTCCTACGAGCAGTACTTC.

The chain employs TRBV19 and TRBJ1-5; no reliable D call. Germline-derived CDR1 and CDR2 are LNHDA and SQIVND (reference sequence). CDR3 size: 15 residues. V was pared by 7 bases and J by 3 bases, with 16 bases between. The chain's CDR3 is CASTVSRLSNQPQHF. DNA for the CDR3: TGTGCCAGTACTGTCTCCCGTCTTTCCAATCAGCCCCAGCATTTT. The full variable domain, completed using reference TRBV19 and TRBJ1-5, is DGGITQSPKYLFRKEGQNVTLSCEQNLNHDAMYWYRQDPGQGLRLIYYSQIVNDFQKGDIAEGYSVSREKKESFPLTVTSAQKNPTAFYLCASTVSRLSNQPQHFGDGTRLSIL.

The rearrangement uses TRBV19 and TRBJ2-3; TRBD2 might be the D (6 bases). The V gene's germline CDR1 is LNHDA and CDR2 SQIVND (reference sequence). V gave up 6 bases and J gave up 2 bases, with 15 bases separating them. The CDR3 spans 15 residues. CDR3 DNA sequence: TGTGCCAGTAGCTCGAGGAGGGGCAACACAGATACGCAGTATTTT. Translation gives CASSSRRGNTDTQYF. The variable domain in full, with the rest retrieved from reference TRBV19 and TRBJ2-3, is DGGITQSPKYLFRKEGQNVTLSCEQNLNHDAMYWYRQDPGQGLRLIYYSQIVNDFQKGDIAEGYSVSREKKESFPLTVTSAQKNPTAFYLCASSSRRGNTDTQYFGPGTRLTVL.

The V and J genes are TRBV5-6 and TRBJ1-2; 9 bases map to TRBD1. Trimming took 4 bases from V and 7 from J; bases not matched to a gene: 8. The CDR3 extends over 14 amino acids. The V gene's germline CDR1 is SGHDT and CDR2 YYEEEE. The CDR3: CASSPMDRGLGYTF. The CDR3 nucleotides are TGTGCCAGCAGCCCAATGGACAGGGGCCTTGGCTACACCTTC. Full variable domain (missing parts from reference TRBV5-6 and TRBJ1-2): DAGVTQSPTHLIKTRGQQVTLRCSPKSGHDTVSWYQQALGQGPQFIFQYYEEEERQRGNFPDRFSGHQFPNYSSELNVNALLLGDSALYLCASSPMDRGLGYTFGSGTRLTVV.

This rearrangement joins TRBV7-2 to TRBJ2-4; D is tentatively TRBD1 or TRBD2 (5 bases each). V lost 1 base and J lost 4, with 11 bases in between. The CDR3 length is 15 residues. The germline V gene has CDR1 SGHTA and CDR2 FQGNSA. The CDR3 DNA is TGTGCCAGCAGCTTAGGGGGACCGCAAAAAAACATTCAGTACTTC. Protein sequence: CASSLGGPQKNIQYF.